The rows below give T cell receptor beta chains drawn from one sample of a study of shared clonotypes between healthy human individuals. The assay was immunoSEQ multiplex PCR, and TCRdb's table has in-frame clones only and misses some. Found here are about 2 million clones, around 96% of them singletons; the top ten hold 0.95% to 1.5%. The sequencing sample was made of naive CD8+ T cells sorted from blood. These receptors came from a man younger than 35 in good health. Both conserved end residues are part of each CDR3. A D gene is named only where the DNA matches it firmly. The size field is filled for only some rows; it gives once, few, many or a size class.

CASLREGYSNQPQHF | TGTGCCAGCCTCAGGGAGGGCTATAGCAATCAGCCCCAGCATTTT | TRBJ1-5 | NA | NA | TRBV28
CASRPWSRGEGGYTF | TGTGCCAGCCGCCCCTGGAGCAGGGGGGAGGGTGGCTACACCTTC | TRBJ1-2 | TRBD1 | NA | TRBV7-9
CASSLLPGIREKLFF | TGCGCCAGCAGCTTGTTACCCGGTATTCGGGAGAAACTGTTTTTT | TRBJ1-4 | NA | NA | TRBV5-1
CASSPGLAGRTGELFF | TGTGCCAGCAGCCCGGGACTAGCGGGGAGGACCGGGGAGCTGTTTTTT | TRBJ2-2 | TRBD2 | NA | TRBV7-8
CAWTGTSGQETQYF | TGTGCCTGGACCGGGACTAGCGGTCAAGAGACCCAGTACTTC | TRBJ2-5 | TRBD2 | NA | TRBV30
CASNQQGLSSGELFF | TGTGCCAGCAATCAACAGGGGCTTTCGTCTGGGGAGCTGTTTTTT | TRBJ2-2 | TRBD1 | once | TRBV5-4
CASTDRETYEQYF | TGTGCCAGCACGGACAGGGAAACCTACGAGCAGTACTTC | TRBJ2-7 | TRBD1 | NA | TRBV18
CASSSDSLNHEQYF | TGTGCCAGCAGCTCCGACAGCTTGAACCACGAGCAGTACTTC | TRBJ2-7 | NA | once | TRBV5-4
CSVSPDYNEQFF | TGCAGCGTTTCTCCCGACTACAATGAGCAGTTCTTC | TRBJ2-1 | NA | NA | TRBV29-1
CASSLERWQPYEFRQYF | TGTGCCAGCAGCTTAGAAAGGTGGCAACCTTACGAGTTTCGGCAGTACTTC | TRBJ2-7 | NA | NA | TRBV11-2